These T cell receptor beta chains were read from a single sample in a study of blood T cell repertoires in COVID-19. The table came from immunoSEQ multiplex PCR; TCRdb's copy has only in-frame clones and leaves some out. The sample shows roughly 13,000 clones, roughly 80% of them seen only once. Sequencing was done on a sample of peripheral blood. These receptor sequences come from a human donor in a cohort sampled during active COVID-19. Both conserved end residues are part of each CDR3.

v_call	cdr3_aa
TRBV6-5	CASSPTRYGYTF
TRBV6-5	CASIPGRGDTGELFF
TRBV5-8	CASSSYRVTYGYTF
TRBV3-1/TRBV3-2	CASSPPLGGGDTGELFF
TRBV5-1	CASSLGAAAPTEAFF
TRBV2	CASSTTSDNEQFF
TRBV6-1	CASSEGQTIYEQYF
TRBV19	CASSLALGNEQFF
TRBV7-6	CASSLEGTGWGNTIYF
TRBV7-9	CASSLGGQGAYNEQFF
TRBV3-1/TRBV3-2	CASSQSPRAGGTNTEAFF
TRBV6-5	CASRHGPGLAEAFF
TRBV30	CAWSVMGRGADQPQHF
TRBV7-3	CASSPGQGNTGELFF
TRBV13	CASSLVREADTEAFF
TRBV6-6	CASSSFGGAGNYEQYF
TRBV11-3	CASSPNLGGITGELFF
TRBV5-3	CAAGSQRTGGSETQYF
TRBV11-2	CASSLTSGGLYNEQFF
TRBV28	CATLTASGNTIYF
TRBV4-1	CASSQGTGTSSDTQYF
TRBV2	CASSLRTRVHTDTQYF
TRBV10-1	CASKGARGRNQPQHF
TRBV5-6	CASSTTGTGVGQPQHF
TRBV9	CASSPRGAGGRSDTQYF
TRBV6-6	CASREGQGGQPQHF
TRBV5-1	CASSRESANTGELFF
TRBV3-1/TRBV3-2	CASMTGGGDTQYF
TRBV12-3/TRBV12-4	CASSSTGLTEAFF
TRBV6-5	CASSLQENTEAFF
TRBV30	CAWLTGGTGANVLTF
TRBV12-3/TRBV12-4	CASSSSGADTQYF
TRBV3-1/TRBV3-2	CASSPLLPGSLNTIYF
TRBV19	CASSITGKASDTQYF
TRBV5-1	CASSLGLARIEYNEQFF
TRBV4-1	CASSRERQGREKLFF
TRBV30	CAWARGTEAFF
TRBV1	CTSSHQQGAPDTQYF
TRBV7-9	CASSADRDGGELFF
TRBV15	CATSKTGGGEQFF
TRBV5-1	CASSFPVDSAGELFF
TRBV18	CASSPAGQGSTRGYTF
TRBV6-5	CAIKGGTGGAYEQYF